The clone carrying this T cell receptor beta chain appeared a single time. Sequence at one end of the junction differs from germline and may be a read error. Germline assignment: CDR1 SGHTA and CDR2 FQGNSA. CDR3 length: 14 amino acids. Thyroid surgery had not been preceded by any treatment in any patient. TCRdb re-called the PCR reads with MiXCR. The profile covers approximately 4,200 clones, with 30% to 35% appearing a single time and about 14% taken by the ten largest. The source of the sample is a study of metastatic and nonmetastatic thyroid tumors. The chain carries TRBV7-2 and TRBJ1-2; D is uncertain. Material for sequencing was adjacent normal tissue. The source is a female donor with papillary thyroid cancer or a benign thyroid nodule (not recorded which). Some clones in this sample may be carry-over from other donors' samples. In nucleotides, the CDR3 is TGTGCCAGCAGCCAGGCTACCGAGAGTATAGGCTACACTTTC. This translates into CASSQATESIGYTF.